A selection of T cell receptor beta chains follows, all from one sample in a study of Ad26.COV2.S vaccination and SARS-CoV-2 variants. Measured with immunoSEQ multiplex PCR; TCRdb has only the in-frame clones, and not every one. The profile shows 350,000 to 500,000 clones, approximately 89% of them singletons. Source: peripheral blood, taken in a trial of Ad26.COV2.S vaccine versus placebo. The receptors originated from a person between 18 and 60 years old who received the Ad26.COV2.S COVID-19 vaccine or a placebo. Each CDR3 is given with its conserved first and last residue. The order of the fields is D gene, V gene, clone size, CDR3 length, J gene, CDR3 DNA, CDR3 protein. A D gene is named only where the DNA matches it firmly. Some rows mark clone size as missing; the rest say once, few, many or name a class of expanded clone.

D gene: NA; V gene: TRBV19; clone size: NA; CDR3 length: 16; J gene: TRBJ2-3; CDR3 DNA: TGTGCCAGTAGTCTCAGACTCGGGGCAGTTACGGATACGCAGTATTTT; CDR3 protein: CASSLRLGAVTDTQYF
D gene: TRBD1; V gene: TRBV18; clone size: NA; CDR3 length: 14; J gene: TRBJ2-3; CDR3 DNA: TGTGCCAGCTCGCTAAGACAGGGGGCGGATACGCAGTATTTT; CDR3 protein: CASSLRQGADTQYF
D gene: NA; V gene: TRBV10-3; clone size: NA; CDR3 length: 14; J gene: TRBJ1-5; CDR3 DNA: TGTGCCATCAGTGAGGCCTCCGGGAATCAGCCCCAGCATTTT; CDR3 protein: CAISEASGNQPQHF
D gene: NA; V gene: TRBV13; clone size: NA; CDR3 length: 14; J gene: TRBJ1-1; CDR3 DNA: TGTGCCAGCAGCTCGGACGGAACGGGGACTGAAGCTTTCTTT; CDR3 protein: CASSSDGTGTEAFF
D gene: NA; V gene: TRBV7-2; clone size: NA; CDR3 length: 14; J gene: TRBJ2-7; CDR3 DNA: TGTGCCAGCAAGGGCCCCACTCCTCTCTACGAGCAGTACTTC; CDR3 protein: CASKGPTPLYEQYF
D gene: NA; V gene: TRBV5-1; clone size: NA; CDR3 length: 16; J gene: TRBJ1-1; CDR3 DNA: TGCGCCAGCAGTTATACCGGGGCCCGACAGAACACTGAAGCTTTCTTT; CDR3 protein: CASSYTGARQNTEAFF
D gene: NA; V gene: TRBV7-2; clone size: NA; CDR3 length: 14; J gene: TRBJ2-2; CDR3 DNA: TGTGCCAGCAGCCCGTCCCGGGACTCCGGGGAGCTGTTTTTT; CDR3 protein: CASSPSRDSGELFF
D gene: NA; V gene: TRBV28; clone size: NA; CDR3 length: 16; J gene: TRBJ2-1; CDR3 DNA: TGTGCCAGCAGTCTCGCAGGAAGGGGTCGGGGCAATGAGCAGTTCTTC; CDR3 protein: CASSLAGRGRGNEQFF
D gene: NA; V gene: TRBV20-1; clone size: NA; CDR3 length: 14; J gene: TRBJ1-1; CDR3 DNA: TGCAGTGCTAGTCGGGCAGGGTCAAACACTGAAGCTTTCTTT; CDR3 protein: CSASRAGSNTEAFF
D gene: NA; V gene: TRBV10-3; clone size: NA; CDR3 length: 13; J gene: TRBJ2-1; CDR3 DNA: TGTGCCATCAGTGAGCCTCCGGGACTGAGTCAGTTCTTC; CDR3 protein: CAISEPPGLSQFF
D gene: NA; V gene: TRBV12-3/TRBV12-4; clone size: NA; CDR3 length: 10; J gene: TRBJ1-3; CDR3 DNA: TGTGCCAGCAGTCTAAACACCATATATTTT; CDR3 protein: CASSLNTIYF
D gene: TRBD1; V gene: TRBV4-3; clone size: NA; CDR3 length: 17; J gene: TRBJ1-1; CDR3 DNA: TGCGCCAGCAGCCCGAGCCACCTCCGGGACAGGGATCCTGAAGCTTTCTTT; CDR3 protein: CASSPSHLRDRDPEAFF
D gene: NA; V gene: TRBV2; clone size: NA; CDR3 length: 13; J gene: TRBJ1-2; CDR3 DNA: TGTGCCAGCAGTCCGGGACAAAGCTATGGCTACACCTTC; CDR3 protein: CASSPGQSYGYTF
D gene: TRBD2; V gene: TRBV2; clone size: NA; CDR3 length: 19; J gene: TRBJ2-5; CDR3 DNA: TGTGCCAGCAGTGATGATGCAACCTGGCTAGCGGGATACGGAGAGACCCAGTACTTC; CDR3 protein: CASSDDATWLAGYGETQYF
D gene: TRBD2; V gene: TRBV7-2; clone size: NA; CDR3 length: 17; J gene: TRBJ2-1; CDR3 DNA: TGTGCCAGCAGCCCTAGACTAGCGGGAGTCCCCTACAATGAGCAGTTCTTC; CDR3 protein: CASSPRLAGVPYNEQFF
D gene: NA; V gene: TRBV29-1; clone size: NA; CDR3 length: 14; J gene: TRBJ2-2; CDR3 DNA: TGCAGCGTTGAAGATGGGACTGGACTCGGGGAGCTGTTTTTT; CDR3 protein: CSVEDGTGLGELFF
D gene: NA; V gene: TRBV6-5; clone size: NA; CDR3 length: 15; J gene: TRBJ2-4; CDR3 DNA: TGTGCCAGCAGTTACTCCCGGACAACTAAAAACATTCAGTACTTC; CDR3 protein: CASSYSRTTKNIQYF
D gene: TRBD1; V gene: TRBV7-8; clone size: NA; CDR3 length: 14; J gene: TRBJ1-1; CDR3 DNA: TGTGCCAGCAGTCGTAGGACAGGGAAAACTGAAGCTTTCTTT; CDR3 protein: CASSRRTGKTEAFF
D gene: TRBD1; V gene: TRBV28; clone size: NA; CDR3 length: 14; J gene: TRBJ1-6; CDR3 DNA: TGTGCCAGCAGCCTCACAGGGGGAACTTCACCCCTCCACTTT; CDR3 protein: CASSLTGGTSPLHF
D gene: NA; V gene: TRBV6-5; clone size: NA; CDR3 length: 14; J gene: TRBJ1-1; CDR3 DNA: TGTGCCAGCAGACCGCGGGGGCATAACACTGAAGCTTTCTTT; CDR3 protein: CASRPRGHNTEAFF
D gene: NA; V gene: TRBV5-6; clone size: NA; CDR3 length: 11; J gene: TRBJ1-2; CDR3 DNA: TGTGCCAGCAGCTTTGGGTTAGGCTACACCTTC; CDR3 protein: CASSFGLGYTF
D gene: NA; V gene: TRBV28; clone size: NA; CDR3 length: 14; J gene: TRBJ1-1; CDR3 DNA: TGTGCCAGCAGCCGCCCGTTGTGGAACACTGAAGCTTTCTTT; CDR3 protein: CASSRPLWNTEAFF
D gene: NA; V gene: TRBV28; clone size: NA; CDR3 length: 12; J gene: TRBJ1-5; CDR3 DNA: TGTGCCAGCAGTTTATGGGACCAGCCCCAGCATTTT; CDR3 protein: CASSLWDQPQHF
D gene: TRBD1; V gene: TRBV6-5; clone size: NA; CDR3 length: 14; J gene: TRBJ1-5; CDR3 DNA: TGTGCCAGCAGCAGGACAGGGGGCTTGCAGCCCCAGCATTTT; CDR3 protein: CASSRTGGLQPQHF
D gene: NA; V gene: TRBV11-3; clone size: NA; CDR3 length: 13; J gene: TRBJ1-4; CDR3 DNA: TGTGCCAGCAGCTTAGGGTCGGCGGAAAAACTGTTTTTT; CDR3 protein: CASSLGSAEKLFF
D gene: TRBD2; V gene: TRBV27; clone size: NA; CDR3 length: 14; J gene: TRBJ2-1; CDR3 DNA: TGTGCCAGCACGCAAGCGGGAGGAAGGAATGAGCAGTTCTTC; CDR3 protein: CASTQAGGRNEQFF
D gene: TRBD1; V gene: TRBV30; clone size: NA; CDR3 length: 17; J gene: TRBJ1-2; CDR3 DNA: TGTGCCTGGAGTTTGGGGACAGGGGGTCTCACTAACTATGGCTACACCTTC; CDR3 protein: CAWSLGTGGLTNYGYTF
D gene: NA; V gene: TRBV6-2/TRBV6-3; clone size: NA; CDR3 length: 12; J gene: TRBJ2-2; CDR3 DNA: TGTGCCAGCAGTTACTATGCCGGGGAGCTGTTTTTT; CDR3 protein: CASSYYAGELFF
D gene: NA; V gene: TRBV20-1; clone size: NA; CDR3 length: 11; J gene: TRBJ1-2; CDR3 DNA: TGCAGTGCTCAGGACAGATGGCTCTGCACCTTC; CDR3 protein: CSAQDRWLCTF
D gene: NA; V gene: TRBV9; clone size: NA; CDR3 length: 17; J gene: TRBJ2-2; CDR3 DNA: TGTGCCAGCAGCGTAACCTGGAGGCTAGACGACACCGGGGAGCTGTTTTTT; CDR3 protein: CASSVTWRLDDTGELFF
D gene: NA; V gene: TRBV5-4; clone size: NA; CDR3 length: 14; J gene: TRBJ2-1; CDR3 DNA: TGTGCCAGCAGCTGGGACTTGGGGGGCAATGAGCAGTTCTTC; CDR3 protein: CASSWDLGGNEQFF
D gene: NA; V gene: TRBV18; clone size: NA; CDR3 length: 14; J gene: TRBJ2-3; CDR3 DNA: TGTGCCAGCTCACCACCTGAGCGTATAGATACGCAGTATTTT; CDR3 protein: CASSPPERIDTQYF
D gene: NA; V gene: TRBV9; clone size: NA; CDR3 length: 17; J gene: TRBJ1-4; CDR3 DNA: TGTGCCAGCAGCGTATCCCCCCTAGACGGTTTTAATGAAAAACTGTTTTTT; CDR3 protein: CASSVSPLDGFNEKLFF
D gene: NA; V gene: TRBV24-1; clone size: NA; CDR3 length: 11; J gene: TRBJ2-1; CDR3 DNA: TGTGCCTCATCGCGAGACCGTGAGCAGTTCTTC; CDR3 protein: CASSRDREQFF
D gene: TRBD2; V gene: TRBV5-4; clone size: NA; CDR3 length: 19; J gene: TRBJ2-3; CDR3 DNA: TGTGCCAGCCCCGGTGAGGGGACTAGCGGGAAAGGGGGCACAGATACGCAGTATTTT; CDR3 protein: CASPGEGTSGKGGTDTQYF
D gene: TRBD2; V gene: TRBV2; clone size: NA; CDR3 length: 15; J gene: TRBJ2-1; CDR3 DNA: TGTGCCAGCAGTGTGGCTAGCGGGGGGGCCCATGAGCAGTTCTTC; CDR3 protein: CASSVASGGAHEQFF
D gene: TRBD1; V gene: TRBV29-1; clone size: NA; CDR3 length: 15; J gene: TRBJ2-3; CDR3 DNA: TGCAGCGTATATACAGGGGGAGCATACACAGATACGCAGTATTTT; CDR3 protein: CSVYTGGAYTDTQYF
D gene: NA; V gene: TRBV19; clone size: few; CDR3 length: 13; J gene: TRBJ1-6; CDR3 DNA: TGTGCCAGTAATTCGGGGGGCGGATCACCCCTCCACTTT; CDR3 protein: CASNSGGGSPLHF
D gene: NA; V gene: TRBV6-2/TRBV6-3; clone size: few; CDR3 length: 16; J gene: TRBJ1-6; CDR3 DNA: TGTGCCAGCAGTCCCGGACATTGGGAACCCAATTCACCCCTCCACTTT; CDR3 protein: CASSPGHWEPNSPLHF
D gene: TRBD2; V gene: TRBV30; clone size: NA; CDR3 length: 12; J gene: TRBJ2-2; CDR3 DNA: TGTGCCGCCGCGGGGGGGACCGGGGAGCTGTTTTTT; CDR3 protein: CAAAGGTGELFF
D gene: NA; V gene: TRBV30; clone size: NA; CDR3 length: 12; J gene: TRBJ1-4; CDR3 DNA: TGTGCCTGGAGTGAGATTGGTGAAAAACTGTTTTTT; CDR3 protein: CAWSEIGEKLFF
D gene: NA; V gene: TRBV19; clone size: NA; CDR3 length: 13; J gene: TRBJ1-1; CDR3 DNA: TGTGCCAGTAGAAGGGCTGAATACACTGAAGCTTTCTTT; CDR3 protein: CASRRAEYTEAFF
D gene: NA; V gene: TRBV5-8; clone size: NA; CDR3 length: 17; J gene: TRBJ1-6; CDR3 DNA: TGTGCCAGCAGCCGCAGGACAGCTAGCTCCTATAATTCACCCCTCCACTTT; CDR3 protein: CASSRRTASSYNSPLHF
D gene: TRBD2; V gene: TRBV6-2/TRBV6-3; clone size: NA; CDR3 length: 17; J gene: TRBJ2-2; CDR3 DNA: TGTGCCAGCAGCAAAGGACGACTAGCGGCGAAAACCGGGGAGCTGTTTTTT; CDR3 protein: CASSKGRLAAKTGELFF
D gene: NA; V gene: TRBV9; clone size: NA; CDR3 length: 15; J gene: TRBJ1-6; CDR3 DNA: TGTGCCAGCAGCGTAGATGGACGGTATAATTCACCCCTCCACTTT; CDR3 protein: CASSVDGRYNSPLHF